The 5 T cell receptor beta chains below come from one sample, sequenced in a study of Ad26.COV2.S vaccination and SARS-CoV-2 variants. TCRdb's table, derived via immunoSEQ multiplex PCR, lists solely in-frame clones and lacks some. This table holds roughly 350,000 clones, roughly 91% found once. Treatment denoted: some 20 received Ad26.COV2.S at low or high dose, single or two shots; roughly five received placebo; per-sample allocation not given. After the first vaccine or placebo injection, samples were drawn on day 63. The sample consisted of peripheral blood, taken in a trial of Ad26.COV2.S vaccine versus placebo. The receptors come from a person between 18 and 65 years old who received the Ad26.COV2.S COVID-19 vaccine or a placebo.

This chain connects TRBV30 to TRBJ2-3; 10 bases match TRBD2. CDR1 is GTSNPN and CDR2 is SVGIG in the germline V gene (reference sequence). After removal of 4 bases from V and 5 bases from J, the junction contained 6 bases not matched to a gene. The CDR3 consists of 14 residues. CDR3: CAWTASGGVDTQYF. CDR3 in DNA: TGTGCCTGGACAGCCAGCGGGGGGGTAGATACGCAGTATTTT.

This chain links TRBV3-1 (or the pseudogene TRBV3-2) with TRBJ1-1; D remains unclear. Germline CDR1 LGHDT, CDR2 YNNKEL (reference sequence). Trimming removed 0 bases at V and 3 bases at J, with 5 bases between. This CDR3 is built from 13 residues. The CDR3 DNA reads as TGTGCCAGCAGCCAAGAAATAGACACTGAAGCTTTCTTT. Its translation is CASSQEIDTEAFF.

In its sample, this clone was seen once. The J gene is TRBJ1-1, the V gene TRBV4-1; D remains ambiguous. Trimming stripped 1 base from V and 0 bases from J, with 9 bases between. The CDR3 runs to 15 residues. Germline V gene lookup returns CDR1 MGHRA and CDR2 YSYEKL. The CDR3 loop reads CASSQAAEVNTEAFF. CDR3 nucleotide sequence: TGCGCCAGCAGCCAAGCGGCCGAGGTGAACACTGAAGCTTTCTTT.

This clone was picked up one time. The chain couples TRBV5-6 to TRBJ2-7; D is unresolved. V was pared by 4 bases and J by 5 bases, with 7 bases between. This CDR3 contains 11 residues. Germline CDR1 is SGHDT and CDR2 is YYEEEE. CDR3 protein: CASSRLNEQYF. The CDR3 DNA is TGTGCCAGCAGCCGACTGAACGAGCAGTACTTC. Full variable domain (missing parts from reference TRBV5-6 and TRBJ2-7): DAGVTQSPTHLIKTRGQQVTLRCSPKSGHDTVSWYQQALGQGPQFIFQYYEEEERQRGNFPDRFSGHQFPNYSSELNVNALLLGDSALYLCASSRLNEQYFGPGTRLTVT.

This chain connects TRBV6-6 to TRBJ2-1; TRBD2 agrees at 11 bases. The CDR3 length is 15 residues. The V segment lost 8 bases and the J segment 2 bases; nucleotides outside the gene matches: 5. The germline gives CDR1 MNHNY, CDR2 SVGAGI (reference sequence). The CDR3 protein is CASRRLAGTYNEQFF. CDR3 DNA: TGTGCCAGCCGTCGACTAGCGGGAACCTACAATGAGCAGTTCTTC.